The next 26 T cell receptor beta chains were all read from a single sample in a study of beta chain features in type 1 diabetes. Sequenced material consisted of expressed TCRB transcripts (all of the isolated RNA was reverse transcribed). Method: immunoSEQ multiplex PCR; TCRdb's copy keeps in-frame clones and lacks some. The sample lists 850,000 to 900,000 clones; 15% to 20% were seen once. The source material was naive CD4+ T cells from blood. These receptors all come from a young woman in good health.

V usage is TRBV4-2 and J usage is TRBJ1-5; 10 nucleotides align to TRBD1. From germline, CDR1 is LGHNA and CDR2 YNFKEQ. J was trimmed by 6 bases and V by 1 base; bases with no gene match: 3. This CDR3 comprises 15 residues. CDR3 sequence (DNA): TGTGCCAGCAGCCAAGCCCGACAGGGGGCTCAGCCCCAGCATTTT. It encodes CASSQARQGAQPQHF.

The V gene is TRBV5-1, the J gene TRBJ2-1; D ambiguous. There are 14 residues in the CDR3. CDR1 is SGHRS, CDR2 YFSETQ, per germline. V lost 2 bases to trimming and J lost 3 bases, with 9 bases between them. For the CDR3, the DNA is TGCGCCAGCAGCTTTTTCGAGATCTACAATGAGCAGTTCTTC. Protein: CASSFFEIYNEQFF.

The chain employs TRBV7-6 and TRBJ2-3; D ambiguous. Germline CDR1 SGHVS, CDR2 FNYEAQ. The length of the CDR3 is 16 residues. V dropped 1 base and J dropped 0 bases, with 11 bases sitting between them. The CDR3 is CASSLVEISSTDTQYF. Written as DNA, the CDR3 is TGTGCCAGCAGCTTAGTGGAGATTTCTAGCACAGATACGCAGTATTTT.

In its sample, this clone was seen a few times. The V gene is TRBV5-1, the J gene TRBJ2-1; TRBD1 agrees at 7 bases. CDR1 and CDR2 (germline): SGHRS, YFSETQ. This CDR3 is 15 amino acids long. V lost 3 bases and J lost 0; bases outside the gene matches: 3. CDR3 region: CASSSNRGSYNEQFF. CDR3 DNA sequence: TGCGCCAGCAGCTCAAACAGGGGCTCCTACAATGAGCAGTTCTTC.

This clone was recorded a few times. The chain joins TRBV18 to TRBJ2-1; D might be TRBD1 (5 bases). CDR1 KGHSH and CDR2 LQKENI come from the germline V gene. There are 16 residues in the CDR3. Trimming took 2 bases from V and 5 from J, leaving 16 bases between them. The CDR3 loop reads CASSPLVRVFHNEQFF. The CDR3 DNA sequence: TGTGCCAGCTCACCATTGGTCAGGGTATTCCACAATGAGCAGTTCTTC.

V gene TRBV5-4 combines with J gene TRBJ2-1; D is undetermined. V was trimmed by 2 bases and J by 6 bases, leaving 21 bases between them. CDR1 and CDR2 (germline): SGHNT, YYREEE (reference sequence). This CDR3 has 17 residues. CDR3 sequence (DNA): TGTGCCAGCAGCTTTTGGCCAGCTGTTCGCACACTCAATGAGCAGTTCTTC. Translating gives CASSFWPAVRTLNEQFF.

The CDR3 is CASSKDFLYEQYF. CDR3 DNA sequence: TGTGCCAGCAGTAAGGACTTCCTCTACGAGCAGTACTTC. V gene TRBV25-1 combines with J gene TRBJ2-7; D perhaps matches TRBD2 (5 bases). Looked up from germline, CDR1 is MGHDK and CDR2 is SYGVNS. This CDR3 has 13 amino acids. V gave up 5 bases and J gave up 3 bases, with 11 bases separating them.

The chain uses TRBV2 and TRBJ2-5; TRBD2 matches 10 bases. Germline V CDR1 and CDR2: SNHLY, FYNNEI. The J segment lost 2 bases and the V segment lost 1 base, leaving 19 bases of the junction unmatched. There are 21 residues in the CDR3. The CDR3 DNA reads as TGTGCCAGCAGTGAAGGGAGGTGGGGTAAGAGAGCGGGAGGGCCTCAAGAGACCCAGTACTTC. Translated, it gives CASSEGRWGKRAGGPQETQYF.

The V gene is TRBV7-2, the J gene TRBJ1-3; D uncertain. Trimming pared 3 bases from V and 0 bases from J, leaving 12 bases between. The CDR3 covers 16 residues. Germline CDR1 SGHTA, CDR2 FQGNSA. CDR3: CASSLSVGSSGNTIYF. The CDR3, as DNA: TGTGCCAGCAGCTTGTCCGTTGGTAGCTCTGGAAACACCATATATTTT.

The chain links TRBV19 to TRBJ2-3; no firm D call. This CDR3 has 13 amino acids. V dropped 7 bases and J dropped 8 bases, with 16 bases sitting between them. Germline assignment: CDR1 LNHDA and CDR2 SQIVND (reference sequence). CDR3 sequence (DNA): TGTGCCAGTACCTCCCCGGGCGTCACTACGCAGTATTTT. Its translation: CASTSPGVTTQYF.

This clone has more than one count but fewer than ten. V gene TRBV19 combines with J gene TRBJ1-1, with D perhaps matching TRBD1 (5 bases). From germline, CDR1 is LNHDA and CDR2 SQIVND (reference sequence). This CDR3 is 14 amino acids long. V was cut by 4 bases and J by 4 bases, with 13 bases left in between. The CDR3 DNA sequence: TGTGCCAGTAGTAACCTACCGGGGGGCACTGAAGCTTTCTTT. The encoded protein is CASSNLPGGTEAFF.

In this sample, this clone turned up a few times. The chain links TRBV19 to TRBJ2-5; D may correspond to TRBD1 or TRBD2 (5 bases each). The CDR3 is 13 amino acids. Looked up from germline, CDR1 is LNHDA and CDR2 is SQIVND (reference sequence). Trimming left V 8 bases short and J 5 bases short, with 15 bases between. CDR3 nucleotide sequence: TGTGCCAGTCAGGGTTACGGCGGGGAGACCCAGTACTTC. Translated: CASQGYGGETQYF.

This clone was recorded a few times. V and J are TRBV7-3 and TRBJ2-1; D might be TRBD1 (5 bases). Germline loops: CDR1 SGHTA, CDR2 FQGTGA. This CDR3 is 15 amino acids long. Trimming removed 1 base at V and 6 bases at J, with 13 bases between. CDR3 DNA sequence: TGTGCCAGCAGCTTAAAGGGGTCCCCGGGCAATGAGCAGTTCTTC. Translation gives CASSLKGSPGNEQFF.

The CDR3 nucleotides are TGTGCCAGCAGCTTAGCGACAGGGGGCCATTATGGCGAGCAGTACTTC. It specifies CASSLATGGHYGEQYF. The chain couples TRBV7-9 to TRBJ2-7; 10 bases match TRBD1. The germline CDR1 and CDR2 sequences are SEHNR and FQNEAQ (reference sequence). V shed 0 bases and J 6 bases; nucleotides not matched to a gene: 8. The CDR3 covers 16 residues.

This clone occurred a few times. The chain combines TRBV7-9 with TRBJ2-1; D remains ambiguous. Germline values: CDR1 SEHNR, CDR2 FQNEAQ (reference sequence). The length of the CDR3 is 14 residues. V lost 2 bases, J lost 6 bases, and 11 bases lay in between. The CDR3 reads CASSLLEPSNEQFF. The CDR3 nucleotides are TGTGCCAGCAGCTTACTAGAGCCCTCCAATGAGCAGTTCTTC.

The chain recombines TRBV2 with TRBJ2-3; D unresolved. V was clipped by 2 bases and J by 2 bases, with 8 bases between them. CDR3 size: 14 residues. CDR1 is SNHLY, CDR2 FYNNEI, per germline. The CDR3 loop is CASSELVVTDTQYF. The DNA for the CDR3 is TGTGCCAGCAGTGAACTAGTTGTCACAGATACGCAGTATTTT.

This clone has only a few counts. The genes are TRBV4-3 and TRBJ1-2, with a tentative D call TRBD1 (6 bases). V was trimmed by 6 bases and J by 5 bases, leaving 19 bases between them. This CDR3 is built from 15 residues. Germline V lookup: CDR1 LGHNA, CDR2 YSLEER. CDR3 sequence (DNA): TGCGCCAGCAGTCTTCAGAGGGGGGCGCAGTATGGCTACACCTTC. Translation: CASSLQRGAQYGYTF.

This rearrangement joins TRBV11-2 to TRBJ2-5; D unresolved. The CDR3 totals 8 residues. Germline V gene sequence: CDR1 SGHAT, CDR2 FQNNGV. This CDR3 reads CAFGTQYF. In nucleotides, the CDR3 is TGTGCGTTTGGGACCCAGTACTTC. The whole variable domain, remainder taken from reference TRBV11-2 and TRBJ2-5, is EAGVAQSPRYKIIEKRQSVAFWCNPISGHATLYWYQQILGQGPKLLIQFQNNGVVDDSQLPKDRFSAERLKGVDSTLKIQPAKLEDSAVYLCAFGTQYFGPGTRLLVL.

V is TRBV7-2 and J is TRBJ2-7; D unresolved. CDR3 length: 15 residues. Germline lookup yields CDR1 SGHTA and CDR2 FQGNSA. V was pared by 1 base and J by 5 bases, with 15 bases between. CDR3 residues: CASSLVAAALHEQYF. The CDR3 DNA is TGTGCCAGCAGCTTAGTTGCCGCGGCCCTCCACGAGCAGTACTTC.

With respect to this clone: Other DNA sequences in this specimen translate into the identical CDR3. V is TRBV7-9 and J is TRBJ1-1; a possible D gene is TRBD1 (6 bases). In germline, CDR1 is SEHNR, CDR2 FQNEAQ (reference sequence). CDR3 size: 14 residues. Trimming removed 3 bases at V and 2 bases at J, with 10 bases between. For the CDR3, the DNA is TGTGCCAGCAGCTTGTCGGGGACAAACACTGAAGCTTTCTTT. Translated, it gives CASSLSGTNTEAFF.

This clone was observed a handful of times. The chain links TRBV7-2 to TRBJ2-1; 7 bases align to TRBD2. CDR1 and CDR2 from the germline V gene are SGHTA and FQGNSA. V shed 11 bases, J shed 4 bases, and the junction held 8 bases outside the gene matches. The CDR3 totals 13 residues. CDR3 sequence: CAAGRLAYNEQFF. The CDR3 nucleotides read TGTGCCGCCGGGAGGCTGGCATACAATGAGCAGTTCTTC.

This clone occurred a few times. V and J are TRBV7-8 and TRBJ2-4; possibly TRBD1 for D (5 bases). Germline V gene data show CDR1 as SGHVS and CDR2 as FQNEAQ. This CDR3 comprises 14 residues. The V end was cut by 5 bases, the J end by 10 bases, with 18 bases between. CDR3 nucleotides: TGTGCCAGCAGCCAGACAGCCCAAGGGCGAATTCAGTACTTC. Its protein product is CASSQTAQGRIQYF. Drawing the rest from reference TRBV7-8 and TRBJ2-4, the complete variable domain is GAGVSQSPRYKVAKRGQDVALRCDPISGHVSLFWYQQALGQGPEFLTYFQNEAQLDKSGLPSDRFFAERPEGSVSTLKIQRTQQEDSAVYLCASSQTAQGRIQYFGAGTRLSVL.

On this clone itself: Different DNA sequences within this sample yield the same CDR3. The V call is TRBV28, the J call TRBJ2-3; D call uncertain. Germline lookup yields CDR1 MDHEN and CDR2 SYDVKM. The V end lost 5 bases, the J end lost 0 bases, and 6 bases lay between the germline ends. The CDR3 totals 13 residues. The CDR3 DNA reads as TGTGCCAGCAGTCCCGGGAGCACAGATACGCAGTATTTT. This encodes CASSPGSTDTQYF.

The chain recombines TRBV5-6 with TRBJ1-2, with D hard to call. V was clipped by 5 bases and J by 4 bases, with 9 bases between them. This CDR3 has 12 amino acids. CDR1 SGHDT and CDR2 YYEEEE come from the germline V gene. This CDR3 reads CASSWGGYGYTF. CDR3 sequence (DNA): TGTGCCAGCAGTTGGGGTGGCTATGGCTACACCTTC.

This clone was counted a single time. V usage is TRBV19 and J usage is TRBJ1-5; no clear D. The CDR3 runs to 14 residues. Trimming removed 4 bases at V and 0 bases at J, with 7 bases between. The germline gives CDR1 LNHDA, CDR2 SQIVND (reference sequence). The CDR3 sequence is CASSTSYSNQPQHF. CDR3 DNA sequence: TGTGCCAGTAGTACCTCTTATAGCAATCAGCCCCAGCATTTT.

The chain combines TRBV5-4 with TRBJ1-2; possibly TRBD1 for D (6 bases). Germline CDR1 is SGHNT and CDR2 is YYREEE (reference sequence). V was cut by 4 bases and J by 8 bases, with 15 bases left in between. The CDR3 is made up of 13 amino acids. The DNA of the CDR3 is TGTGCCAGCAGCCCCGTGGGGGCTCGAGGCTACACCTTC. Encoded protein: CASSPVGARGYTF.